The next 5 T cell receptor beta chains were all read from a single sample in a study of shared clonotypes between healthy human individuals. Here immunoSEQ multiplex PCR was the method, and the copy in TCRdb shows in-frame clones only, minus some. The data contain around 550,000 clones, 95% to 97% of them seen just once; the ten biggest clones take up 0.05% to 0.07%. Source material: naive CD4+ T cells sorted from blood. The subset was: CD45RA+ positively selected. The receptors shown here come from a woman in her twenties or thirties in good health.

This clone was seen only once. CDR3 in amino acids: CASSSSGVSYNEQFF. CDR3 DNA: TGTGCCAGTAGTTCTAGCGGAGTCTCCTACAATGAGCAGTTCTTC. The rearrangement joins TRBV19 to TRBJ2-1, with 7 bases that match TRBD2. The V and J ends lost 5 bases and 0 bases, in that order; junction bases with no gene match: 4. The CDR3 loop spans 15 amino acids. Germline lookup yields CDR1 LNHDA and CDR2 SQIVND (reference sequence).

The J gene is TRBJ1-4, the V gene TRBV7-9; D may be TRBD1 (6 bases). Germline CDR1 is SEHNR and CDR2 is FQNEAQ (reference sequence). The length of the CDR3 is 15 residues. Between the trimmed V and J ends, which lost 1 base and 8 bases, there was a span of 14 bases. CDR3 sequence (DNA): TGTGCCAGCAGCTTAGTGGAGGGGGTAGAGGAAAAACTGTTTTTT. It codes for CASSLVEGVEEKLFF.

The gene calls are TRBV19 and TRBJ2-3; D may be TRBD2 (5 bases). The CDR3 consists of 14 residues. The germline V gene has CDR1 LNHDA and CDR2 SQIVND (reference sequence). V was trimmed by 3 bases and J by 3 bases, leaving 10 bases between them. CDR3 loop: CASSIEGGTDTQYF. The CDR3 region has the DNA TGTGCCAGTAGTATCGAGGGTGGGACAGATACGCAGTATTTT. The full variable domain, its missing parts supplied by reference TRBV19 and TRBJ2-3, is DGGITQSPKYLFRKEGQNVTLSCEQNLNHDAMYWYRQDPGQGLRLIYYSQIVNDFQKGDIAEGYSVSREKKESFPLTVTSAQKNPTAFYLCASSIEGGTDTQYFGPGTRLTVL.

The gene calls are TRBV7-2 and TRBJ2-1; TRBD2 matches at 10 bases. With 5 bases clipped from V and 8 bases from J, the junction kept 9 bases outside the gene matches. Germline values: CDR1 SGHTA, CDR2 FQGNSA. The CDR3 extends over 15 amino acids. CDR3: CASSQLAGEVDEQFF. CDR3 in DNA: TGTGCCAGCAGCCAGCTAGCGGGAGAAGTAGATGAGCAGTTCTTC.

CDR3 residues: CASSFLGTSGPNEQFF. The CDR3 DNA reads as TGCGCCAGCAGCTTCCTCGGGACTAGCGGGCCCAATGAGCAGTTCTTC. This chain uses TRBV5-1 with TRBJ2-1, with 12 bases aligning to TRBD2. The CDR3 has 16 amino acids. Germline lookup yields CDR1 SGHRS and CDR2 YFSETQ. The ends lost 2 bases at V and 6 bases at J; junction bases unmatched: 6.